What follows is one T cell receptor beta chain and its context. V was shortened by 2 bases and J by 8 bases, with 14 bases between the two germline ends. The CDR3 covers 14 residues. Per germline, CDR1 MNHEY and CDR2 SVGAGI. This sample stems from a study of blood T cell repertoires in COVID-19. About the research overall: Nucleic acid was either cDNA or gDNA, and it came from T cells, B-cell-depleted T cells, or PBMCs.

Study processing details: The authors estimated nucleated cell counts from reference gene primer amplification. Clones were read by immunoSEQ multiplex PCR, and TCRdb kept only the in-frame ones, dropping some. Clone size and V and J calls were adopted from that table, with D and trimming inferred from the DNA. The sample shows under 300,000 clones, 75% to 90% of them seen only once. Sequenced material: peripheral blood. The V call is TRBV6-5, the J call TRBJ2-3, with a tentative D call TRBD2 (6 bases). The source is a man aged 45-60 years with acute or convalescent COVID-19. The CDR3 nucleotides read TGTGCCAGCAGTTACGACGGGACTCCGGGTACGCAGTATTTT. Translated: CASSYDGTPGTQYF.